This T cell receptor (beta chain) comes out of a study of shared clonotypes between healthy human individuals. Only CD45RO-negative cells positively selected for CCR7 counted as naive CD8 cells, so terminally differentiated effector memory CD45RA+ cells were excluded. Participating donors were healthy, HIV-negative adults free of recent acute infections or vaccinations. This was a deep-level run. Profiling relied on immunoSEQ multiplex PCR, and the TCRdb table lists in-frame clones only, not all of them. The data hold about 2.1 million clones, with 93% observed a single time. The CDR3 is made up of 14 amino acids. CDR1 MDHEN and CDR2 SYDVKM come from the germline V gene. Trimming took 5 bases from V and 7 from J; bases not matched to a gene: 7. Study-wide points: An anticipated effect of sequencing depth on clonotype sharing among donors was recognized.

In its sample, this clone was seen once. Its target is not known. Other nucleotide sequences from this sample produce the same CDR3. The rearrangement joins TRBV28 to TRBJ2-4; the match to TRBD1 covers 8 bases. Material: naive CD8+ T cells from PBMCs. The sequence derives from a man between 18 and 29 years old in good health. Some clones in this sample may be carry-over from other donors' samples. The CDR3 bases are TGTGCCAGCAGTCCCGGGACAGGCAGGAACATTCAGTACTTC. Protein: CASSPGTGRNIQYF. Supplemented by reference TRBV28 and TRBJ2-4, the full variable domain reads DVKVTQSSRYLVKRTGEKVFLECVQDMDHENMFWYRQDPGLGLRLIYFSYDVKMKEKGDIPEGYSVSREKKERFSLILESASTNQTSMYLCASSPGTGRNIQYFGAGTRLSVL.